The clone carrying this T cell receptor (beta chain) was recorded many times. Time point defined: longitudinal time-point 2. In TCRdb, the 5' RACE reads were re-called with MiXCR into one record per CDR3 protein. Of tens of thousands of distinct CDR3 sequences listed, 5.8% are singletons. Germline values: CDR1 LGHDT, CDR2 YNNKEL (reference sequence). This CDR3 has 13 residues. V was shortened by 2 bases and J by 7 bases, with 6 bases between the two germline ends. This specimen belongs to a study of neurological immune-mediated disorders. The chain carries TRBV3-1 and TRBJ1-6; D unresolved. The sequenced sample consisted of PBMCs. This sequence originates from a woman aged 60-75 years with multiple sclerosis. In DNA, the CDR3 is TGTGCCAGCAGCCAAAACGTCAATTCACCCCTCCACTTT. Translation: CASSQNVNSPLHF.